These 13 T cell receptor beta chains were all obtained from the same sample, sequenced in a study of T cells after yellow fever vaccination. TCRdb passed the 5' RACE reads through MiXCR, listing each CDR3 protein once. Here the sample spans about 340,000 distinct CDR3 sequences, over 8% being singletons. Sample: PBMCs, taken on the day of the first yellow fever vaccination. The source is a man between 18 and 29 years old who received the YFV17D yellow fever vaccine.

There are a few counts of this clonotype. The chain combines TRBV7-3 with TRBJ2-1; 7 nucleotides line up with TRBD2. This CDR3 spans 13 amino acids. The germline gives CDR1 SGHTA, CDR2 FQGTGA. Trimming took 5 bases from V and 10 from J; bases not matched to a gene: 8. The CDR3 reads CASSHAGEREQFF. Written as DNA, the CDR3 is TGTGCCAGCAGCCATGCGGGGGAGAGGGAGCAGTTCTTC.

This clonotype has ten or more counts. This chain links TRBV7-9 with TRBJ2-5, with D maybe TRBD2 (6 bases). This CDR3 is built from 12 residues. Trimming cost V 11 bases and J 5 bases, with 15 bases left between them. CDR1 and CDR2 (germline): SEHNR, FQNEAQ (reference sequence). The CDR3: CAPGEAGETQYF. CDR3 DNA: TGTGCCCCCGGGGAGGCTGGGGAGACCCAGTACTTC.

This chain connects TRBV7-3 to TRBJ1-1; D is ambiguous. V lost 6 bases to trimming and J lost 8 bases, with 16 bases between them. The length of the CDR3 is 13 residues. Germline V gene lookup returns CDR1 SGHTA and CDR2 FQGTGA. The CDR3 sequence: CASRAYPGKEAFF. The CDR3 bases are TGTGCCAGCAGAGCTTACCCGGGGAAGGAAGCTTTCTTT.

The chain couples TRBV4-1 to TRBJ2-7, with a possible D match to TRBD2 (6 bases). Germline V gene data show CDR1 as MGHRA and CDR2 as YSYEKL. There are 14 residues in the CDR3. Trimming took 0 bases from V and 0 from J, leaving 6 bases between them. The CDR3 loop reads CASSQERDSYEQYF. As DNA, the CDR3 is TGCGCCAGCAGCCAAGAGCGGGACTCCTACGAGCAGTACTTC.

This clonotype was seen a few times. The V call is TRBV4-1, the J call TRBJ2-1, with D possibly TRBD2 on 6 matching bases. Trimming cost V 2 bases and J 3 bases, with 17 bases left between them. The CDR3 contains 17 residues. Germline values: CDR1 MGHRA, CDR2 YSYEKL. CDR3 region: CASSQSSTRLVYNEQFF. The DNA for the CDR3 is TGCGCCAGCAGCCAATCTTCGACGCGACTAGTCTACAATGAGCAGTTCTTC.

This clonotype was observed at least ten times. CDR3 sequence (DNA): TGTGCCAGCGGCCACAGGGGGACCTACGAGCAGTACGTC. Protein sequence: CASGHRGTYEQYV. The V gene is TRBV6-2 or TRBV6-3, the J gene TRBJ2-7; 8 bases are a match to TRBD1. Germline V gives CDR1 MNHEY, CDR2 SVGEGT. V was clipped by 8 bases and J by 2 bases; unmatched bases: 5. The CDR3 loop spans 13 amino acids.

The chain employs TRBV4-1 and TRBJ2-3, with TRBD2 as a possible D gene (6 bases). CDR3 length: 17 residues. Trimming took 1 base from V and 0 from J, leaving 14 bases between them. Germline assignment: CDR1 MGHRA and CDR2 YSYEKL. The CDR3, as DNA: TGCGCCAGCAGCCAAGCGACCGGGGGAGTAAGCACAGATACGCAGTATTTT. It encodes CASSQATGGVSTDTQYF.

Concerning this clonotype itself: A much more abundant neighbour one base away suggests this may be a read error. This chain uses TRBV7-8 with TRBJ2-7; D possibly corresponds to TRBD1 (5 bases). Per the germline V gene, CDR1 is SGHVS and CDR2 is FQNEAQ. This CDR3 region has 13 residues. V was trimmed by 5 bases and J by 1 base, leaving 9 bases between them. For the CDR3, the DNA is TGTGCCAGCAGCCGGAGACAGTCCTACGAGCAGTACTTC. This encodes CASSRRQSYEQYF.

The chain carries TRBV11-2 and TRBJ2-7, with a possible D match to TRBD2 (6 bases). V was shortened by 2 bases and J by 5 bases, with 10 bases between the two germline ends. This CDR3 comprises 13 residues. From germline, CDR1 is SGHAT and CDR2 FQNNGV. The CDR3 protein is CASSLFTGDEQYV. DNA of the CDR3: TGTGCCAGCAGCTTATTCACGGGGGACGAGCAGTACGTC.

This clonotype was seen ten or more times. The chain carries TRBV25-1 and TRBJ2-2, with D possibly being TRBD1 (6 bases). V lost 0 bases and J 3 bases, leaving 11 bases between the germline ends. The CDR3 sequence is 16 residues long. Germline CDR1 MGHDK, CDR2 SYGVNS. The CDR3: CASSEYSRGDTGELFF. CDR3 nucleotides: TGTGCCAGCAGTGAATATTCCAGGGGAGACACCGGGGAGCTGTTTTTT.

V and J are TRBV20-1 and TRBJ2-7; D unclear. Trimming removed 5 bases at V and 1 base at J, with 12 bases between. Per germline, CDR1 DFQATT and CDR2 SNEGSKA (reference sequence). The CDR3 has 13 residues. The CDR3: CSAWSRASYEQYV. For the CDR3, the DNA is TGCAGTGCTTGGAGTCGGGCTTCCTACGAGCAGTACGTC.

This clonotype has more than one count but fewer than ten. The rearrangement uses TRBV20-1 and TRBJ2-3, with 9 bases matching TRBD2. There are 17 residues in the CDR3. J was trimmed by 4 bases and V by 1 base; bases with no gene match: 12. Germline V gene sequence: CDR1 DFQATT, CDR2 SNEGSKA (reference sequence). The chain's CDR3 is CSARAPPGSGGPDTQYF. DNA of the CDR3: TGCAGTGCTAGAGCTCCCCCGGGTAGCGGGGGACCAGATACGCAGTATTTT.

This clonotype was observed a few times. The chain uses TRBV7-9 and TRBJ2-1, with D perhaps matching TRBD2 (5 bases). Germline values: CDR1 SEHNR, CDR2 FQNEAQ (reference sequence). The ends were cut back, 4 bases at V and 6 bases at J, with 7 bases in the middle. The CDR3 consists of 12 residues. DNA of the CDR3: TGTGCCAGCAGCTCCACTAGCAATGAGCAGTTCTTC. This gives the protein CASSSTSNEQFF.